Shown below are 27 T cell receptor beta chains from a single sample sequenced in a study of CD8+CD57+ T cells in acquired aplastic anemia. The template used for profiling TCR beta VDJ and CDR3 was genomic DNA. MiXCR, run by TCRdb on the reads, gives a single entry per CDR3 protein. The sample lists 160,000 or so distinct CDR3 sequences, less than 50% occurring once. All patients picked for sequencing had shown, by flow cytometry, an expansion of CD8+CD57+ cells. Sequenced input: sorted CD4+, CD8+, or CD8+CD57+ T cells (not recorded which) from PBMCs. These receptors were taken from a human donor with aplastic anemia.

This rearrangement joins TRBV20-1 to TRBJ2-7; possibly TRBD1 or TRBD2 for D (7 bases each). CDR1 and CDR2 (germline): DFQATT, SNEGSKA (reference sequence). V was shortened by 3 bases and J by 5 bases, with 11 bases between the two germline ends. The CDR3 consists of 12 residues. CDR3 DNA sequence: TGCAGTGCTAGCCAGGGGGGGAACGAGCAGTACTTC. Its translation: CSASQGGNEQYF.

This chain connects TRBV11-2 to TRBJ1-1, with D hard to call. The CDR3 loop spans 14 amino acids. Germline CDR1 SGHAT, CDR2 FQNNGV. V was clipped by 5 bases and J by 1 base, with 11 bases between them. The CDR3 nucleotides read TGTGCCAGCAGCGCCCGGACGGCGAACACTGAAGCTTTCTTT. Its translation is CASSARTANTEAFF.

Many counts were recorded for this clonotype. The rearrangement links TRBV12-3 or TRBV12-4 to TRBJ2-3; 7 bases are shared with TRBD2. The CDR3 totals 15 residues. The V segment lost 9 bases and the J segment 0 bases; nucleotides outside the gene matches: 9. The CDR3 loop reads CASGSSGFSTDTQYF. In DNA form, the CDR3 reads TGTGCCAGTGGCTCTAGCGGATTTAGCACAGATACGCAGTATTTT.

V and J are TRBV19 and TRBJ1-1; D not resolved. With 3 bases removed from V and 2 bases from J, the gap between germline ends came to 10 bases. The germline V gene encodes CDR1 LNHDA and CDR2 SQIVND (reference sequence). This CDR3 comprises 14 residues. The CDR3 DNA reads TGTGCCAGTAGTATGGAGCGGAGAAACACTGAAGCTTTCTTT. Residues: CASSMERRNTEAFF.

The chain combines TRBV7-3 with TRBJ1-1; D is undetermined. CDR1 and CDR2 (germline): SGHTA, FQGTGA. The CDR3 is 13 residues long. Trimming took 5 bases from V and 4 from J, leaving 11 bases between them. This CDR3 is CASSPSQGTEAFF. CDR3 in DNA: TGTGCCAGCAGCCCATCACAAGGCACTGAAGCTTTCTTT.

V gene TRBV25-1 combines with J gene TRBJ2-7; 7 bases map to TRBD1. The germline V gene encodes CDR1 MGHDK and CDR2 SYGVNS. The J segment lost 0 bases and the V segment lost 5 bases, leaving 7 bases of the junction unmatched. The CDR3 loop spans 15 amino acids. The CDR3, as DNA: TGTGCCAGCAGTCGGGACAGATTGAGCTCCTACGAGCAGTACTTC. As protein: CASSRDRLSSYEQYF.

This clonotype was recorded at least ten times. This chain joins TRBV27 and TRBJ1-5, with D tentatively TRBD1 (5 bases). V lost 6 bases, J lost 2 bases, and 8 bases lay in between. CDR1 is MNHEY, CDR2 SMNVEV, per germline (reference sequence). CDR3 length equals 13 residues. The CDR3 region has the DNA TGTGCCAGCAGCTGGGACCGCAATCAGCCCCAGCATTTT. The encoded protein is CASSWDRNQPQHF.

This clonotype appeared many times. The rearrangement uses TRBV20-1 and TRBJ2-7; 9 bases are shared with TRBD2. The trim removed 3 bases at V and 2 bases at J, leaving 2 bases unmatched. Germline CDR1 DFQATT, CDR2 SNEGSKA (reference sequence). This CDR3 is built from 13 residues. DNA for the CDR3: TGCAGTGCTAGGCTAGCGGGAACCTACGAGCAGTACTTC. It yields the protein CSARLAGTYEQYF.

This rearrangement joins TRBV7-3 to TRBJ2-7; 13 bases are shared with TRBD2. The V gene end was trimmed by 9 bases and the J gene end by 6 bases; junction bases not matched to a gene: 5. CDR3 length equals 13 residues. The germline V gene encodes CDR1 SGHTA and CDR2 FQGTGA. The CDR3, as DNA: TGTGCCAGGGCGACTAGCGGGAGGCTCGAGCAGTACTTC. As protein: CARATSGRLEQYF. The variable domain in full, with the rest retrieved from reference TRBV7-3 and TRBJ2-7, is GAGVSQTPSNKVTEKGKYVELRCDPISGHTALYWYRQSLGQGPEFLIYFQGTGAADDSGLPNDRFFAVRPEGSVSTLKIQRTERGDSAVYLCARATSGRLEQYFGPGTRLTVT.

A few counts support this clonotype. The chain recombines TRBV30 with TRBJ2-7; D not resolved. Germline V gives CDR1 GTSNPN, CDR2 SVGIG (reference sequence). The CDR3 loop spans 11 amino acids. Trimming cost V 8 bases and J 1 base, with 9 bases left between them. The CDR3 DNA is TGTGCCCTTAGGGTATCCTACGAGCAGTACTTC. It specifies CALRVSYEQYF.

As concerns this clonotype: This may stem from a read error, because a much larger clone lies one nucleotide away. The chain recombines TRBV24-1 with TRBJ2-7; no reliable D call. Trimming removed 7 bases from V and 3 bases from J, with 3 bases in between. CDR3 length: 10 amino acids. Germline values: CDR1 KGHDR, CDR2 SFDVKD. This CDR3 is CATRFYEQYF. CDR3 coding DNA: TGTGCCACCAGGTTCTACGAGCAGTACTTC.

With regard to this clonotype: Compared with germline, one end of the junction differs, possibly owing to a read error. This chain uses TRBV14 with TRBJ1-2; possibly TRBD1 for D (5 bases). Germline CDR1 SGHDN, CDR2 FVKESK. This CDR3 spans 13 amino acids. CDR3 protein: CANSLDSNYGYTF. The CDR3 DNA sequence: TGTGCCAACAGCTTAGACAGTAACTATGGCTACACCTTC. The full variable domain, its missing parts supplied by reference TRBV14 and TRBJ1-2, is EAGVTQFPSHSVIEKGQTVTLRCDPISGHDNLYWYRRVMGKEIKFLLHFVKESKQDESGMPNNRFLAERTGGTYSTLKVQPAELEDSGVYFCANSLDSNYGYTFGSGTRLTVV.

This chain joins TRBV6-1 and TRBJ2-7; D is undetermined. The ends were cut back, 5 bases at V and 2 bases at J, with 10 bases in the middle. CDR1 is MNHNS, CDR2 SASEGT, per germline. The CDR3 has 13 residues. The CDR3 spells CASSTAETYEQYF. DNA for the CDR3: TGTGCCAGCAGTACGGCCGAAACCTACGAGCAGTACTTC.

As concerns this clonotype: A junction boundary mismatches the germline segment, possibly from a read error. This rearrangement joins TRBV20-1 to TRBJ2-7; D unresolved. Germline V gene lookup returns CDR1 DFQATT and CDR2 SNEGSKA (reference sequence). The CDR3 is 15 residues long. In DNA form, the CDR3 reads TGCAGTGCCCTCCTCCGGGCAGACCTCTTCTACGAGCAGCACTTC. This codes for CSALLRADLFYEQHF.

With respect to this clonotype: This may arise from a read error, as a much more abundant clone is one base away. The gene calls are TRBV6-1 and TRBJ2-7; weak D call: TRBD1 (6 bases). Germline CDR1 and CDR2: MNHNS and SASEGT. This CDR3 region has 13 residues. The ends were cut back, 6 bases at V and 3 bases at J, with 12 bases in the middle. CDR3 sequence: CASSRGSGYEQYF. The CDR3 DNA sequence: TGTGCCAGCAGCAGGGGCTCAGGCTACGAGCAGTACTTC.

The V call is TRBV29-1, the J call TRBJ1-2; no definite D call. The V gene lost 4 bases and the J gene lost 4 bases, with 10 bases spanning the gap. In germline, CDR1 is SQVTM, CDR2 ANQGSEA. This CDR3 has 12 amino acids. The CDR3 nucleotides read TGCAGCGTTGTCCGCGGAAGCTATGGCTACACCTTC. Translated, it gives CSVVRGSYGYTF.

There are many counts of this clonotype. The V gene is TRBV7-3, the J gene TRBJ2-2, with 10 bases aligning to TRBD1. V trimming: 2 bases; J trimming: 0 bases; junction bases outside the gene matches: 3. The length of the CDR3 is 17 residues. CDR1 is SGHTA and CDR2 is FQGTGA in the germline V gene. This CDR3 is CASSLSGTGANTGELFF. DNA for the CDR3: TGTGCCAGCAGCTTATCCGGGACAGGGGCGAACACCGGGGAGCTGTTTTTT. Full variable domain (outside the CDR3, taken from reference TRBV7-3 and TRBJ2-2): GAGVSQTPSNKVTEKGKYVELRCDPISGHTALYWYRQSLGQGPEFLIYFQGTGAADDSGLPNDRFFAVRPEGSVSTLKIQRTERGDSAVYLCASSLSGTGANTGELFFGEGSRLTVL.

Many counts were recorded for this clonotype. The rearrangement uses TRBV6-1 and TRBJ2-1; a possible D gene is TRBD2 (5 bases). CDR1 and CDR2 (germline): MNHNS, SASEGT. V was pared by 6 bases and J by 7 bases, with 10 bases between. This CDR3 spans 12 amino acids. The CDR3 is CASRRETNEQFF. In DNA form, the CDR3 reads TGTGCCAGCAGGAGGGAGACGAATGAGCAGTTCTTC.

V and J are TRBV11-2 and TRBJ2-3; 7 bases agree with TRBD2. Germline V lookup: CDR1 SGHAT, CDR2 FQNNGV. The CDR3 totals 16 residues. The V segment lost 2 bases and the J segment 6 bases; nucleotides outside the gene matches: 11. The DNA for the CDR3 is TGTGCCAGCAGCTTAAGACCAGGACTAGGAGGCGATACGCAGTATTTT. Its translation is CASSLRPGLGGDTQYF.

A single count supports this clonotype. One base away lies a much larger clone, so this may be a sequencing read error. This is likely a read error, given that the CDR3 carries no conserved phenylalanine or tryptophan at its end. The CDR3 DNA reads TGTGCCTGGAGTGTCGAGGTTTCCTACGAGCAGTACTCC. It specifies CAWSVEVSYEQYS. The chain combines TRBV30 with TRBJ2-7, with D uncertain. V shed 0 bases and J shed 1 base, with 7 bases lying between them. Germline loops: CDR1 GTSNPN, CDR2 SVGIG (reference sequence). The CDR3 sequence is 13 residues long.

This clonotype was observed many times. V and J are TRBV4-2 and TRBJ2-7, with D perhaps matching TRBD1 or TRBD2 (6 bases each). CDR1 and CDR2 from the germline V gene are LGHNA and YNFKEQ. The CDR3 is made up of 15 amino acids. Trimming took 3 bases from V and 4 from J, leaving 16 bases between them. CDR3 in amino acids: CASSQEGDGLYEQYF. The CDR3 bases are TGTGCCAGCAGCCAGGAGGGGGACGGGCTTTACGAGCAGTACTTC.

This clonotype was found many times. The chain has TRBV4-3 and TRBJ1-6, with D hard to call. With 0 bases removed from V and 9 bases from J, the gap between germline ends came to 15 bases. This CDR3 has 16 amino acids. Germline V lookup: CDR1 LGHNA, CDR2 YSLEER. The CDR3 DNA reads as TGCGCCAGCAGCCAAGAGCATGATGGGGTCCGTTCACCCCTCCACTTT. Its protein product is CASSQEHDGVRSPLHF.

The sample holds many counts of this clonotype. The J gene is TRBJ1-2, the V gene TRBV19; D may be TRBD1 (5 bases). Trimming took 6 bases from V and 0 from J, leaving 11 bases between them. The CDR3 extends over 14 amino acids. The germline CDR1 and CDR2 sequences are LNHDA and SQIVND (reference sequence). The CDR3 spells CASRIQDPNYGYTF. For the CDR3, the DNA is TGTGCCAGTAGGATACAGGATCCTAACTATGGCTACACCTTC.

Ten or more counts support this clonotype. The genes are TRBV7-6 and TRBJ2-7; maybe TRBD1 (5 bases). V was pared by 3 bases and J by 5 bases, with 8 bases between. Germline loops: CDR1 SGHVS, CDR2 FNYEAQ. The CDR3 spans 12 residues. The CDR3 nucleotides are TGTGCCAGCAGCTTCAGGGATCACGAGCAGTACTTC. Translating it yields CASSFRDHEQYF.

This chain joins TRBV14 and TRBJ2-5; TRBD2 agrees at 8 bases. V lost 4 bases and J lost 1; bases outside the gene matches: 8. The CDR3 consists of 16 residues. The germline gives CDR1 SGHDN, CDR2 FVKESK. The DNA of the CDR3 is TGTGCCAGCAGCCCCCGACTAGCGCTGAGCCAAGAGACCCAGTACTTC. It yields the protein CASSPRLALSQETQYF.

The table lists this clonotype with a count of one. V usage is TRBV5-1 and J usage is TRBJ2-3; 8 nucleotides match TRBD1. Germline V lookup: CDR1 SGHRS, CDR2 YFSETQ. The CDR3 runs 15 residues. The V segment lost 0 bases and the J segment 0 bases; nucleotides outside the gene matches: 0. The CDR3: CASSLGQGSTDTQYF. The DNA for the CDR3 is TGCGCCAGCAGCTTGGGACAGGGGAGCACAGATACGCAGTATTTT.

V gene TRBV7-3 combines with J gene TRBJ2-3; 12 nucleotides line up with TRBD2. The CDR3 covers 16 residues. In germline, CDR1 is SGHTA, CDR2 FQGTGA. V gave up 4 bases and J gave up 4 bases; unmatched junction bases: 6. The CDR3 region has the DNA TGTGCCAGCAGCTCACTAGCGGGAGGCTTGGCAGATACGCAGTATTTT. Protein sequence: CASSSLAGGLADTQYF.